This TCR beta chain was captured by sequencing in a study of spatial heterogeneity in lung cancer. At the level of the study: Consistently, beta-chain sequences turned up in larger numbers than alpha-chain sequences did.

Single TCR cDNA molecules each had their own unique molecular identifier. TCRdb re-called the 5' RACE reads with MiXCR, one entry per CDR3 protein. Of over 50,000 distinct CDR3 sequences in the sample, around 6% were seen once. This clonotype was recorded many times. Trimming shortened V by 1 base and J by 0 bases, and 10 bases separated the two germline ends. CDR3 length equals 16 residues. In germline, CDR1 is SNHLY, CDR2 FYNNEI. Noted time point: sample taken at primary tumor resection. The donor population consisted of 72 patients with untreated, early-stage non-small cell lung cancer. Tumor, nontumor lung or frozen PBMC supplied whole RNA, sequenced without sorting.

Specimen: PBMCs, collected at surgery. The rearrangement joins TRBV2 to TRBJ2-1; a possible D gene is TRBD2 (5 bases). The TCR sequence derives from a female donor with early-stage non-small cell lung cancer. The CDR3 DNA follows: TGTGCCAGCAGTGAAGTACTGGGGAGCTCCTACAATGAGCAGTTCTTC. This translates into CASSEVLGSSYNEQFF.